The entry below describes one T cell receptor beta chain. Its antigen specificity is not known. No much larger clone exists at a distance of one base, and base qualities are not known. The roughly 39 donors, aged 6 to 90 years, were systemically healthy Caucasian individuals from Russia. About 9.1 milliliters of peripheral blood were collected from each donor into EDTA-treated Vacutainer tubes. Ficoll-Paque density-gradient centrifugation was used to isolate PBMCs, with at least 6 million per sample. Trizol reagent was used to extract total RNA from PBMCs, with at least 5 micrograms per sample. For every donor, flow cytometry on a PBMC aliquot measured the percentage of naive CD45RAhigh/CD27high T cells. This specimen comes from a study of blood T cells in healthy people across ages (dated by TCRdb to between 2015 and 2016). In the study overall: Template switching captured roughly one uniquely barcoded TCR beta cDNA molecule per two T cells in model experiments. Age-related changes in TCR beta repertoire diversity were measured in the study by deep sequencing normalized with unique cDNA molecular identifiers. Donors were grouped into four age groups: young (average roughly 17 years), middle-aged (less than 40), aged (62) and long-lived (approximately 75). To avoid experimental bias, donors of different ages were distributed randomly across sequencing lanes. For two donors (one aged 18 to 30 and one aged 80 or older), the study analyzed two additional independent replicas of 1 million unique cDNA reads from the same blood draw. Points the paper makes about the study in general: Estimates of total diversity based on one million sequenced T cells were regarded as lower bounds and as underestimates. Compared with the aged group, the long-lived group had more naive CD4+ T cells, fewer expanded clones and increased TCR diversity, a pattern suggesting age selection. As age increased, observed TCR beta diversity per million T cells dropped in a roughly linear way, and a significant reduction was already evident by age around 41. Since profiling was done on bulk unsorted PBMCs, naive and antigen-experienced compartments could not be conclusively compared. Donor CMV infection status was unknown, potentially confounding age-related changes in expanded clonotypes. The percentage of naive T cells measured by flow cytometry correlated strongly with observed TCR beta diversity.

Library creation used 5' RACE. Sequencing was carried out with an Illumina HiSeq 2500. A second roughly 7 to 12 cycle PCR used a sample-barcoded 5' primer and a J-beta primer mix. A unique molecular identifier was introduced onto each TCR beta cDNA molecule by a template-switch 5' adaptor carrying 12 random nucleotides. At least 2.5 million CDR3-containing paired-end reads were obtained from each sample. All of the RNA was converted into first-strand cDNA using the Mint cDNA synthesis kit, with a TRBC-specific oligonucleotide serving as the primer. Following uracil-DNA glycosylase treatment, a first 18-cycle PCR with universal primers M1SS and BC2_uni_R was performed on all cDNA. The original pipeline was this. Each sample was normalized by randomly selecting 1 million high-quality reads, each carrying a distinct molecular identifier. Reads sharing molecular identifiers were discarded rather than binned into consensus sequences. MiTCR, run with a Q25 quality threshold and the strictest error-elimination algorithm, handled CDR3 identification, clonotype clustering and error correction. A nonparametric unseen species model with Euler transformation was used to estimate a lower bound on total TCR beta diversity. TCRdb's own reprocessing of the public reads used fastp at Q25 and MiXCR and kept productive beta chains. Each entry merges the rows of one CDR3 protein and shows their most common DNA and genes. The V and J calls were determined by TCRdb, not by the authors. The sample table records 1.5 million to 2 million distinct CDR3 sequences; approximately 32% of these occur just once. The biggest ten clones account for 11% of the sample.

The sequencing sample was made of blood. The origin of this receptor is a woman under 40 in good health.

The nucleotide sequence is TGCGCCAGCAGCCACCCGAATTTACAGGGCGATGAGCAGTTCTTC. Its protein product is CASSHPNLQGDEQFF. This sequence uses TRBV4-1 and TRBJ2-1; TRBD1 is possibly the D segment (6 matching bases). The CDR3 contains 15 residues, cysteine and phenylalanine counted. The DNA shown is the 45-base CDR3, in frame from base 1. CDR1 and CDR2, looked up from the germline V gene, are MGHRA and YSYEKL. V sheds 3 bases and J sheds 8 bases, leaving 17 bases between their ends.